This entry describes one TCR beta chain. Its antigen is unknown. This sample was taken from a study of Graves' ophthalmopathy and Graves' hyperthyroidism. Study results and limitations: Classification of ophthalmopathy versus stable hyperthyroidism by a 13-signature model yielded around 91% sensitivity and just under 84% specificity. The model forecast ophthalmopathy progression, reaching roughly 71% sensitivity and roughly 72% specificity.

Germline CDR1 and CDR2: WSHSY and SAAADI. V was clipped by 3 bases and J by 4 bases, with 9 bases between them. The CDR3 is 14 residues long. RNA transcripts served as template for amplifying TCR beta CDR3 sequences. First-round RT-PCR with HTBI primers preceded a second-round multiplex PCR. TCRdb reprocessed the multiplex PCR reads with MiXCR, giving one entry per CDR3 protein. The sample consists of about 230,000 distinct CDR3 sequences, around 50% of them appearing once. The clonotype comes from an adult man with Graves' ophthalmopathy. The chain uses TRBV10-2 and TRBJ2-2; D gene unclear. Sequencing input: peripheral blood. CDR3 sequence: CASSDWLGTGELFF. Here the CDR3 DNA reads TGCGCCAGCAGTGACTGGTTAGGCACCGGGGAGCTGTTTTTT.